Shown below are 14 T cell receptor beta chains from a single sample sequenced in a study of identical twins. TCRdb passed the 5' RACE reads through MiXCR, listing each CDR3 protein once. The sample lists 750,000 to 950,000 distinct CDR3 sequences, approximately 13% occurring once. The sample was also linked to a second study, of yellow fever vaccine responses in identical twins.

The sequencing input was PBMCs. The source of these receptors is a woman aged 18-29 years in good health.

In this sample, this clonotype turned up a few times. V gene TRBV12-3 or TRBV12-4 combines with J gene TRBJ2-1; D may be TRBD2 (5 bases). The CDR3 totals 15 residues. V shed 5 bases and J shed 0 bases, with 11 bases lying between them. CDR3 in amino acids: CASSRRTYSYNEQFF. The CDR3 DNA sequence: TGTGCCAGCAGTCGCCGGACTTACTCCTACAATGAGCAGTTCTTC.

The DNA of the CDR3 is TGCAGTGCTGCCGGGGGGGACAGAAACATTCAGTACTTC. Translating gives CSAAGGDRNIQYF. The chain is built from TRBV20-1 and TRBJ2-4; D might be TRBD2 (8 bases). Germline assignment: CDR1 DFQATT and CDR2 SNEGSKA (reference sequence). The CDR3 sequence is 13 residues long. Trimming removed 5 bases from V and 6 bases from J, with 14 bases in between.

Many counts were recorded for this clonotype. The rearrangement links TRBV6-5 to TRBJ2-7; the D gene could be TRBD1 or TRBD2 (5 bases each). The CDR3 contains 13 residues. V was trimmed by 2 bases and J by 3 bases, leaving 8 bases between them. The germline gives CDR1 MNHEY, CDR2 SVGAGI. CDR3 loop: CASSYERGYEQYF. CDR3 nucleotide sequence: TGTGCCAGCAGTTACGAGAGGGGCTACGAGCAGTACTTC.

The table lists this clonotype with many counts. The V and J genes are TRBV5-1 and TRBJ2-1; weak D call: TRBD1 (6 bases). This CDR3 region has 12 residues. The germline gives CDR1 SGHRS, CDR2 YFSETQ. V shed 4 bases and J shed 15 bases, with 17 bases lying between them. The CDR3 DNA follows: TGCGCCAGCAGCACCACAGGGATCCATCCGTTCTTC. It is translated as CASSTTGIHPFF.

This clonotype was seen a handful of times. The chain carries TRBV6-1 and TRBJ2-3; the D is unclear. From germline, CDR1 is MNHNS and CDR2 SASEGT. V was pared by 2 bases and J by 3 bases, with 15 bases between. CDR3 length: 16 amino acids. The CDR3, as DNA: TGTGCCAGCAGTGAAACCAGGTTGTGGGGTACAGATACGCAGTATTTT. Protein sequence: CASSETRLWGTDTQYF.

This clonotype has only a few counts. The CDR3 DNA reads TGTGCCAGCAGATACACGGGACTAGCGGGACTCTACGAGCAGTACTTC. As protein: CASRYTGLAGLYEQYF. The genes are TRBV6-5 and TRBJ2-7, with TRBD2 matching 13 bases. The ends lost 6 bases at V and 3 bases at J; junction bases unmatched: 8. Germline lookup yields CDR1 MNHEY and CDR2 SVGAGI. This CDR3 is built from 16 residues.

This clonotype was detected only a few times. The chain couples TRBV5-1 to TRBJ1-2; TRBD1 agrees at 7 bases. Germline loops: CDR1 SGHRS, CDR2 YFSETQ. The V gene end was trimmed by 0 bases and the J gene end by 2 bases; junction bases not matched to a gene: 4. The CDR3 has 15 residues. CDR3 protein: CASSLDRGRNYGYTF. In DNA, the CDR3 is TGCGCCAGCAGCTTGGACAGGGGAAGGAACTATGGCTACACCTTC.

The chain recombines TRBV20-1 with TRBJ2-3, with D possibly matching TRBD2 (5 bases). V lost 3 bases and J lost 7, with 17 bases in between. CDR1 is DFQATT, CDR2 SNEGSKA, per germline (reference sequence). The CDR3 contains 14 residues. The CDR3 region is CSASWEQDLHTQYF. The CDR3, as DNA: TGCAGTGCTAGTTGGGAGCAGGATCTGCATACGCAGTATTTT.

The gene calls are TRBV18 and TRBJ2-1, with 12 bases matching TRBD1. CDR3 length: 15 amino acids. Germline CDR1 and CDR2: KGHSH and LQKENI. With V trimmed by 4 bases and J by 9 bases, 7 bases remained unmatched. The CDR3 spells CASSLPGQGAREQFF. CDR3 bases: TGTGCCAGCTCACTCCCGGGACAGGGGGCGCGTGAGCAGTTCTTC.

This clonotype was counted ten times or more. The chain recombines TRBV6-5 with TRBJ2-1, with D perhaps TRBD1 (6 bases). CDR3 length: 17 amino acids. Germline V gives CDR1 MNHEY, CDR2 SVGAGI. V lost 2 bases to trimming and J lost 8 bases, with 22 bases between them. In DNA form, the CDR3 reads TGTGCCAGCAGTTACGGGGGCAGGGTGAGCGGCGGAGATGAGCAGTTCTTC. Its protein is CASSYGGRVSGGDEQFF.

This chain connects TRBV5-5 to TRBJ1-1; D is unresolved. CDR3 size: 13 residues. Germline V gene data show CDR1 as SGHKS and CDR2 as YYEKEE (reference sequence). Trimming took off 2 bases at V and 5 bases at J, with 10 bases between the two ends. CDR3 in amino acids: CASSFTGFTEAFF. CDR3 in DNA: TGTGCCAGCAGCTTCACGGGATTTACTGAAGCTTTCTTT.

The table lists this clonotype with a few counts. Given a much more abundant clone one base away, this may be a read error. The CDR3 sequence is CATSSGLAGTDTQYF. In nucleotides, the CDR3 is TGTGCCACCAGCAGTGGACTAGCGGGCACAGATACGCAGTATTTT. This chain joins TRBV15 and TRBJ2-3, with 10 bases lining up with TRBD2. Trimming cost V 3 bases and J 1 base; bases outside gene matches: 1. Germline CDR1 and CDR2: LNHNV and YYDKDF (reference sequence). This CDR3 spans 15 amino acids.

V gene TRBV5-4 combines with J gene TRBJ2-1, with D uncertain. The CDR3 sequence is 11 residues long. From germline, CDR1 is SGHNT and CDR2 YYREEE (reference sequence). V was shortened by 6 bases and J by 5 bases, with 6 bases between the two germline ends. In DNA, the CDR3 is TGTGCCAGCATAGGAAACAATGAGCAGTTCTTC. Amino acids: CASIGNNEQFF.

V gene TRBV11-2 combines with J gene TRBJ2-4; D unclear. Germline lookup yields CDR1 SGHAT and CDR2 FQNNGV. V was trimmed by 7 bases and J by 5 bases, leaving 12 bases between them. The CDR3 extends over 13 amino acids. In DNA, the CDR3 is TGTGCCAGCACCCCCCTCTGGCAAAACATTCAGTACTTC. It encodes CASTPLWQNIQYF.